Sequencing of this TCR beta chain was carried out in a study of shared clonotypes between healthy human individuals (dated by TCRdb to 2020 to 2022). With regard to the full study: The cohort included three men and a couple of women between 18 and 49 years of age. To increase sequencing depth and limit assay-specific biases, TCR repertoire library preparation and sequencing were carried out by different laboratories using diverse techniques. For each donor, three plates each were used for CD4 naive and CD4 memory, two plates were used for CD8 naive, and one plate was used for CD8 memory. To estimate repertoire size and how much clonotypes are shared between individuals, the study performed deep sequencing of blood TCR repertoires from 4 to 6 healthy adults. Between about 0.9 and 8.9 billion PBMCs per donor were obtained by leukapheresis. What the study reported, not specific to this receptor: Rarefaction of sorted-subset datasets indicated incomplete sequencing despite the large sequencing depth. Sampling was restricted to blood, and TCR repertoires in tissues likely differ from the TCR repertoires found in blood. Compared with non-shared clonotypes, clonotypes shared by all four sorted-subset donors had higher generation probabilities. Pairwise subsampling indicated that sequencing depth was expected to affect the degree of clonotype sharing among donors. Naive subsets generally had larger estimated clonotype richness than memory subsets did. About 5% of naive CD4, roughly 3.5% of naive CD8, 2.3% of memory CD4, and over 0.35% of memory CD8 clonotypes were shared across a few donors. Because the study included only a small number of donors, the genetic and exposure-history diversity represented was limited.

A note on this clone: What this receptor recognizes is not known. No base quality information exists; no much larger clone differs at one position. This specimen includes other DNA sequences encoding the same CDR3.

CD8 naive samples were obtained by positive selection for CCR7 among CD45RO-negative cells, yielding a CD45RA+CCR7+ population from which TemRA cells were excluded. The donors were healthy, HIV-negative adults with no recently reported acute infections or vaccinations. Every donor was a Caucasian adult living in Nashville, Tennessee, USA. Blood was collected by leukapheresis, and PBMCs were isolated by Ficoll-Histopaque density gradient centrifugation and then cryopreserved in liquid nitrogen vapor phase. Analytical flow cytometry was used to check the purity and quantity of every magnetically sorted T cell population. Each sorted fraction had its genomic DNA isolated and then quantified by UV absorbance on a Nanodrop 2000c. Using the deep immunoSEQ assay, TCR CDR3 regions were amplified from genomic DNA by multiplex PCR. Genomic DNA extracted from each cell subset was distributed evenly over all wells of several immunoSEQ 96-well plates, and each plate served as one replicate. For sorted subsets, approximately 210 ng genomic DNA, equal to tens of thousands of T cell genomes, was loaded into each replicate PCR. Purified libraries were measured with a Qubit 3.0 fluorometer, size-checked on a Bioanalyzer 2100, and measured again with the KAPA Library Quantification kit. Every immunoSEQ 96-well plate was sequenced on a separate single-read 150-cycle Illumina NextSeq 550 flow cell. Regarding the original processing steps: The immunoSEQ output contained only junctional sequences without quality scores, so filtering could not match that applied to full-length reads. Sequences were annotated with PyIR, a Python wrapper for IgBLAST v1.9, and V/J genes and CDR3 were assigned using IMGT germline references. Any read was removed if the V/J assignment was weak (E-value above 1e-6), the CDR3 was missing, or the read contained stop codons, out-of-frame junctions, or ambiguous translated residues. A V3J clonotype was defined by an identical inferred V gene, J gene, and CDR3 amino acid sequence. The percentage overlap between two repertoires was calculated by dividing the number of shared unique clonotypes by the size of the smaller repertoire. Repertoire richness was assessed with RTK rarefaction, the Chao1 estimator, and Recon v2.1 estimates of unobserved clonotypes. For all TCRbeta clonotypes obtained by the gDNA method from a few donors, generation probabilities were computed with OLGA. Sourced from immuneACCESS, this table was stored by TCRdb with only in-frame sequences that have V and J called. A share of the clones is absent; for the studies checked, an unresolved V gene accounts for under half, and the remainder has no known explanation. V and J calls and clone size come straight from that table; D and trimming were deduced from the DNA. The sample profile shows about 580,000 clones; 95% to 98% of them were found once. More than 0.3% of the sample is in the top ten clones.

Trimming removed 1 base from V and 2 bases from J, leaving 6 bases between the germline ends. As encoded in the germline V gene, CDR1 is MDHEN while CDR2 is SYDVKM. The CDR3 sequence holds 13 residues, the cysteine and phenylalanine included. CDR3 DNA is the only sequence kept; it has 39 bases, read in frame from the first base. The sample consisted of naive CD8+ T cells sorted from blood. This sample's cell subset or site label indicates: CD45RA+CCR7+. The sequence was collected from a man in his thirties or forties in good health. The V gene is TRBV28 and the J gene is TRBJ2-7, and TRBD2 may be the D gene, going by 5 matching bases. The bases read TGTGCCAGCAGTTTATCCGGGACCTACGAGCAGTACTTC. Translated, this gives CASSLSGTYEQYF.